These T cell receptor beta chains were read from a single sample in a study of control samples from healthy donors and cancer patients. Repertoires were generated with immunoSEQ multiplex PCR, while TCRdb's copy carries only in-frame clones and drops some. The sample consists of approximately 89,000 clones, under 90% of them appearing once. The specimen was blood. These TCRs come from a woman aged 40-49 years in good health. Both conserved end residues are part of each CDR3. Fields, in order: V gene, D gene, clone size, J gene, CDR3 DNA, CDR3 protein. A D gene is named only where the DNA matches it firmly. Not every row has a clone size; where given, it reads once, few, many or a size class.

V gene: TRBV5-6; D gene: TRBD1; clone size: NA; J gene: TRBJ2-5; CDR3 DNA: TGTGCCAGCAGACTACAGGGGGCTATGGAGACCCAGTACTTC; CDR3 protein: CASRLQGAMETQYF
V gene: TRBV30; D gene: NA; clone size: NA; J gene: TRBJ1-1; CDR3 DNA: TGTGCCTGGAGTGACCTAATGAACACTGAAGCTTTCTTT; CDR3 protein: CAWSDLMNTEAFF
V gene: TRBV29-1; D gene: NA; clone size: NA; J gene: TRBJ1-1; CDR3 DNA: TGCAGCGTCCCTCAGGTAGGGGAGAGCACTGAAGCTTTCTTT; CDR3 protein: CSVPQVGESTEAFF
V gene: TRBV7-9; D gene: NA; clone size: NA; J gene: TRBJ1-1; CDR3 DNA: TGTGCCAGCAGCTTATCTTCGGTGGGACCAGACACTGAAGCTTTCTTT; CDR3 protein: CASSLSSVGPDTEAFF
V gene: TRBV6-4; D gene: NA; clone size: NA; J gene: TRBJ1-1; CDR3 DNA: TGTGCCAGCAGTCGGGACGGGGACACTGAAGCTTTCTTT; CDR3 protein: CASSRDGDTEAFF
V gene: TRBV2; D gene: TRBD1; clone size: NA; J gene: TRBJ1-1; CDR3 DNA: TGTGCCAGCAGTCCCCGGACAGGGGGGAACACTGAAGCTTTCTTT; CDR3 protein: CASSPRTGGNTEAFF
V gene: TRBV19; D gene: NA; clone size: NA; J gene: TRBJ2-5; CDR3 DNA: TGTGCCAGTAGTCTTCGTGGAGAGACCCAGTACTTC; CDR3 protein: CASSLRGETQYF
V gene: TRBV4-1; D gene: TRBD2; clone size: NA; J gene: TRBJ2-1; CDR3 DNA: TGCGCCAGCAGCCAAGCCCGGGCTAGCGGTTACAATGAGCAGTTCTTC; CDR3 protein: CASSQARASGYNEQFF
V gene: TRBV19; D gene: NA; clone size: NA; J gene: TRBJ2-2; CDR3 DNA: TGTGCCAGTAGTCGCCGACTACCCGAGGACACCGGGGAGCTGTTTTTT; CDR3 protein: CASSRRLPEDTGELFF
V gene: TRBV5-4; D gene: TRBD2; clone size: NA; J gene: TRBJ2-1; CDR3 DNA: TGTGCCAGCAGCTTTAGCGGGGGGGCCCGTGAGCAGTTCTTC; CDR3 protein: CASSFSGGAREQFF
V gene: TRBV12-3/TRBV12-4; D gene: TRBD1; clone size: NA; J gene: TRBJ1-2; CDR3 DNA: TGTGCCAGCAGCGAACAGGGGTATGGCTACACCTTC; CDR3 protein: CASSEQGYGYTF
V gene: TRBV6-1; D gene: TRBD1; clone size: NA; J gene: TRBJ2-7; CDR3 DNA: TGTGCCAGCAGTGGAAGGGACAGGGGTCTCTACGAGCAGTACTTC; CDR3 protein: CASSGRDRGLYEQYF
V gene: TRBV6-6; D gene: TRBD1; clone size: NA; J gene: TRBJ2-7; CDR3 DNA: TGTGCCACCCAGGGGATGGACAGGGGCCTCTCCTACGAGCAGTACTTC; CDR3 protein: CATQGMDRGLSYEQYF
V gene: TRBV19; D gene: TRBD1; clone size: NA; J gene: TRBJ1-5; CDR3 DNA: TGTGCCAGTAGTATCAAGACAGGGTTGGGGTGGGATCAGCCCCAGCATTTT; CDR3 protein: CASSIKTGLGWDQPQHF
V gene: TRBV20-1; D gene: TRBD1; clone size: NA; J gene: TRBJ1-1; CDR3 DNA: TGCAGTGCTAGTGAACAGGGGGTGAGAACTGAAGCTTTCTTT; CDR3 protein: CSASEQGVRTEAFF
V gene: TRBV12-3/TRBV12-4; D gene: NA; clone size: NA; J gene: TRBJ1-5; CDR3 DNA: TGTGCCAGCAGTTTTCACGGAATGCCCCAGCATTTT; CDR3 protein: CASSFHGMPQHF
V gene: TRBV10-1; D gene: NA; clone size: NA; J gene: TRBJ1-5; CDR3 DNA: TGCGCCAGCAGTGAGTCTAATCGGGACAGCAATCAGCCCCAGCATTTT; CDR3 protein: CASSESNRDSNQPQHF
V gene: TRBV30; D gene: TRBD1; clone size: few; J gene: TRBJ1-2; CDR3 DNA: TGTGCCTGGAGTCGGGACAGGCCCTATGGCTACACCTTC; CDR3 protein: CAWSRDRPYGYTF
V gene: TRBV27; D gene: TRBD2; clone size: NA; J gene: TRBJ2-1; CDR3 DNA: TGTGCCAGCAGTTCCCAAAGCGCTAGCGGGGACCACTTCTACAATGAGCAGTTCTTC; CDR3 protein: CASSSQSASGDHFYNEQFF
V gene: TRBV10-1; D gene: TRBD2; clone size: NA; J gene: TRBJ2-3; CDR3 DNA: TGCGCCAGCAGTGACCAGAAGCGGGGGGCCACAGATACGCAGTATTTT; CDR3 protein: CASSDQKRGATDTQYF
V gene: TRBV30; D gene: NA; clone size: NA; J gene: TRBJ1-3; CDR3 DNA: TGTGCCTGGAGTACCACGGCAGGGACGGGAAACACCATATATTTT; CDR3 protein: CAWSTTAGTGNTIYF
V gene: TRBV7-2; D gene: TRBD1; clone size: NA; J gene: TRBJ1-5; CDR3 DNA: TGTGCCAGCAGCGACACAGGGGTGAGGAATCAGCCCCAGCATTTT; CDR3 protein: CASSDTGVRNQPQHF
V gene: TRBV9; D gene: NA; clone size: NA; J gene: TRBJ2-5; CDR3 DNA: TGTGCCAGCAGCGTAGGAGGTGCCCTACAAGAGACCCAGTACTTC; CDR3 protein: CASSVGGALQETQYF
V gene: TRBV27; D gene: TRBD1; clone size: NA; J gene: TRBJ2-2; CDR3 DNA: TGTGCTAGCAGTTTATCAGGGACAGTGAACACCGGGGAGCTGTTTTTT; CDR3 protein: CASSLSGTVNTGELFF
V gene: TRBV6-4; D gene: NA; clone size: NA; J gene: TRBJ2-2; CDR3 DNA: TGTGCCAGCACTCCTTCCCCAGGGTACGGGGAGCTGTTTTTT; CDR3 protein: CASTPSPGYGELFF
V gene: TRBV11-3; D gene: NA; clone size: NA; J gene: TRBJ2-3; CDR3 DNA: TGTGCCAGCAGCTATGTGACAGATACGCAGTATTTT; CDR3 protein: CASSYVTDTQYF
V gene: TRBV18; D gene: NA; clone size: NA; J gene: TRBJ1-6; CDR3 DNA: TGTGCCAGCTCACAACAGGGATATAATTCACCCCTCCACTTT; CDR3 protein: CASSQQGYNSPLHF
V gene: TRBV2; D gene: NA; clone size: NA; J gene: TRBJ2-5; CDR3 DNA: TGTGCCAGCAGTGAACGACTAATGTACCAAGAGACCCAGTACTTC; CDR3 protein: CASSERLMYQETQYF
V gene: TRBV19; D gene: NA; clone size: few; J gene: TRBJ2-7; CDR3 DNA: TGTGCCAGTAGTATAGAGGCCACGGGAAGCGGCCACGAGCAGTACTTC; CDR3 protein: CASSIEATGSGHEQYF
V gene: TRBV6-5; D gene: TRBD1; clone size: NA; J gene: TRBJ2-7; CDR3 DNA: TGTGCCAGCAGCGTGACAGGGATCGACGAGCAGTACTTC; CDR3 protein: CASSVTGIDEQYF
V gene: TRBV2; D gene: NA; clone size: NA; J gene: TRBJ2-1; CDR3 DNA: TGTGCCAGCAGTGAGGCTGGTTCCAATGAGCAGTTCTTC; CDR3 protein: CASSEAGSNEQFF
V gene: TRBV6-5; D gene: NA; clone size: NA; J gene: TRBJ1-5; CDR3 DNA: TGTGCCAGCAGTACCCTGGACGTTAATCAGCCCCAGCATTTT; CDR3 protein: CASSTLDVNQPQHF
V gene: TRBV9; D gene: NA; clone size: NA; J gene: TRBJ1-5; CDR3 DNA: TGTGCCAGCAGCGTAGTTATAGGACACAAGTGGGGGGGCAATCAGCCCCAGCATTTT; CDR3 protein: CASSVVIGHKWGGNQPQHF
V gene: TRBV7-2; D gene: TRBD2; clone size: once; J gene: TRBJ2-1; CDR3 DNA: TGTGCCAGCAGCAGAGGGACTAGCGGGGGTAATGAGCAGTTCTTC; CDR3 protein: CASSRGTSGGNEQFF
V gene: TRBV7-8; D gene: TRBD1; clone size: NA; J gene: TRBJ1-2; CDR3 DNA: TGTGCCAGCAGCTCCACAGGGGTCTATGGCTACACCTTC; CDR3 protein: CASSSTGVYGYTF
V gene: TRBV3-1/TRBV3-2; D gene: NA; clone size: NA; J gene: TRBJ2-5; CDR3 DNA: TGTGCCAGCAGCCAAGGCGCCGGGGGAGTACGGCAGGAGACCCAGTACTTC; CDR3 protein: CASSQGAGGVRQETQYF
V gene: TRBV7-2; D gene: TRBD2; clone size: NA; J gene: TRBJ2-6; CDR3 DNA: TGTGCCAGCAGCTTAGGCGGGGGAAGCTCTGGGGCCAACGTCCTGACTTTC; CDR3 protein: CASSLGGGSSGANVLTF
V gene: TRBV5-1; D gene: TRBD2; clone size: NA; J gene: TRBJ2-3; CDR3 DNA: TGCGCCAGCAGCCCCCCCAGCGGGGGCTTAGATACGCAGTATTTT; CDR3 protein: CASSPPSGGLDTQYF